This T cell receptor beta chain came from a study of blood T cell repertoires in COVID-19. Germline CDR1 and CDR2: ENHRY and SYGVKD. Between the trimmed V and J ends, which lost 4 bases and 1 base, there was a span of 10 bases. CDR3 size: 14 residues. Sequencing used immunoSEQ multiplex PCR; TCRdb keeps in-frame clones, though not all of them. The table shows about 99,000 clones, with roughly 78% occurring only once. This chain connects TRBV10-3 to TRBJ1-1, with D perhaps matching TRBD1 (6 bases). The TCR comes from a woman older than 75 with active or convalescent COVID-19. The material sequenced was peripheral blood. In nucleotides, the CDR3 is TGTGCCATCAGTGGGGACATGTCGAACACTGAAGCTTTCTTT. Amino acids: CAISGDMSNTEAFF.